The sample holds many counts of the clone carrying this T cell receptor (beta chain). TCR beta CDR3 sequences were amplified from RNA transcripts. First-round RT-PCR with HTBI primers amplified the TCR CDR3 region. TCRdb independently ran MiXCR on the multiplex PCR reads; one entry per CDR3 protein. The repertoire consists of roughly 570,000 distinct CDR3 sequences, with just over 45% occurring once and the leading ten covering under 20%. This CDR3 region has 15 residues. Germline lookup yields CDR1 SGHRS and CDR2 YFSETQ. Deletions cut 6 bases from V and 1 base from J, with 17 bases between. The source of the sample is a study of T cells in Graves' hyperthyroidism and ophthalmopathy.

The chain links TRBV5-1 to TRBJ2-7; D might be TRBD1 or TRBD2, each matching 5 bases. The sequence came from an adult woman with Graves' disease, either hyperthyroidism or ophthalmopathy (not recorded which). What was sequenced was peripheral blood or thyroid tissue (not recorded which). This CDR3 is CASKESGAASYEQYF. As DNA, the CDR3 is TGCGCCAGCAAGGAATCCGGGGCGGCGTCCTACGAGCAGTACTTC.